This TCR beta chain comes out of a study of shared clonotypes between healthy human individuals. V lost 6 bases to trimming and J lost 4 bases, with 18 bases between them. The germline gives CDR1 MNHEY, CDR2 SVGAGI. This CDR3 contains 15 residues. TCRdb keeps only in-frame clones here, not all; method: immunoSEQ multiplex PCR. Of fewer than 500,000 clones listed, about 79% are singletons. The sample was PBMCs. The gene calls are TRBV6-5 and TRBJ2-5; D tentatively reads TRBD1 or TRBD2 (5 bases each). This clonotype was obtained from a woman between 35 and 50 years old in good health. Some clones in this sample may be carry-over from other donors' samples. The CDR3 here is CASSPTGTPRETQYF. As DNA, the CDR3 is TGTGCCAGCAGCCCTACCGGGACCCCTAGAGAGACCCAGTACTTC.